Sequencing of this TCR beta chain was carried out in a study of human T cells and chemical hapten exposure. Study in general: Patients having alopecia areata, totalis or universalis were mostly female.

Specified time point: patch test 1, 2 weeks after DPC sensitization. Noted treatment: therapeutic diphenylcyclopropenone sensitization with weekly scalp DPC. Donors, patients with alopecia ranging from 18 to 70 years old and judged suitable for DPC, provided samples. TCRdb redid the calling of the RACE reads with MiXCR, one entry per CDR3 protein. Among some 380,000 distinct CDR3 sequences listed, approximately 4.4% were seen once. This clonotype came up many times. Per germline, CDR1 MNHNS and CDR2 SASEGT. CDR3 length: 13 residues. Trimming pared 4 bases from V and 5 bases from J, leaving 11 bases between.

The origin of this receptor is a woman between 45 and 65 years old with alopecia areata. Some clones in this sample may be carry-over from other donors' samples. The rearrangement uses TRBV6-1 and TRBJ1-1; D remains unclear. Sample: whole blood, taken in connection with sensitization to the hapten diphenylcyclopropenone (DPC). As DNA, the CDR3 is TGTGCCAGCAGTGGGGCGCAGCGGACTGAAGCTTTCTTT. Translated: CASSGAQRTEAFF.